The clone carrying this TCR beta chain appeared many times. What it binds is unknown. The data belong to a study of prognosis after radiotherapy for stage I lung cancer. Study-level background: Distant metastases were recorded in a handful of patients after radiotherapy, at a median of approximately 7 months, and no significant progression was recorded in roughly 15.

Two-round multiplex PCR on genomic DNA was the method by which TCR beta CDR3 was amplified. During first-round PCR, primers specific to each TRBV and TRBJ gene were used. TCRdb called the multiplex PCR reads again in MiXCR, with one record for every CDR3 protein. The table has about 26,000 distinct CDR3 sequences, approximately 29% seen once. Trimming took 6 bases from V and 4 from J, leaving 18 bases between them. CDR3 size: 15 residues. Germline assignment: CDR1 MGHDK and CDR2 SYGVNS. Study results and limitations: Where distant metastases developed, patients had lower Shannon entropy after stereotactic body radiation therapy. Differences in TRBV and TRBJ gene usage were reportedly observed between patients with and without metastases.

The sample here was PBMCs, taken before or after stereotactic body radiation therapy (not recorded which). V and J are TRBV25-1 and TRBJ1-2, with D possibly TRBD1 on 6 matching bases. The receptor was isolated from a donor over 45 with non-small cell lung cancer. The CDR3 here is CASRGGGQGIYGYTF. Written as DNA, the CDR3 is TGTGCCAGCAGGGGGGGGGGGCAGGGGATCTATGGCTACACCTTC.